The sequence of this T cell receptor (beta chain) was determined in a study of T-cell reconstitution after alpha-beta-depleted transplantation in children. Library preparation (for TCRbeta) was performed with unique molecular identifiers. TCRdb reprocessed the PCR reads via MiXCR and lists one record per CDR3 protein. The sample carries about 440,000 distinct CDR3 sequences, 43% recorded once. Germline V gene sequence: CDR1 SGDLS, CDR2 YYNGEE. J lost 6 bases, V lost 0 bases, and 1 base had no gene match. There are 15 residues in the CDR3. In the case of this clonotype: What it binds is unknown.

Whole-study results and caveats: At around two months after transplant, the alpha-beta T cells were reportedly derived from several hundred expanded clones that came from non-depleted graft cells. Among T cells one year after transplant, newly produced cells accounted for most counts and diversity.

V is TRBV9 and J is TRBJ2-1; 12 bases align to TRBD2. Sequences were derived from PBMCs, sampled before TCRalphabeta/CD19-depleted stem cell transplant. This sequence originates from a girl aged 2 to 9 with aplastic anemia, due to receive a stem cell transplant. The CDR3 region has the DNA TGTGCCAGCAGCGTAGCTAGCGGGAGGGCCAATGAGCAGTTCTTC. Its protein product is CASSVASGRANEQFF.